The 5 T cell receptor beta chains below were found in one sample sequenced in a study of cytomegalovirus exposure and HLA in healthy donors. PCR primers comprised 60 Vbeta and 13 Jbeta primers. Clones were sequenced by immunoSEQ multiplex PCR, and TCRdb holds only the in-frame ones, with some missing. The sample records over 150,000 clones, approximately 71% being singletons. The sequencing input was PBMCs. These receptors were obtained from a male donor in good health and CMV-seronegative.

This clone was seen a handful of times. The chain employs TRBV9 and TRBJ2-2; 7 bases are a match to TRBD1. Per germline, CDR1 SGDLS and CDR2 YYNGEE. The CDR3 extends over 16 amino acids. Trimming at V came to 0 bases and at J to 3 bases, leaving 5 bases not matched to a gene. The CDR3 nucleotides read TGTGCCAGCAGCGTAGCGACAGGGATTGACACCGGGGAGCTGTTTTTT. Amino acids: CASSVATGIDTGELFF. The full variable domain, with the rest looked up from reference TRBV9 and TRBJ2-2, is DSGVTQTPKHLITATGQRVTLRCSPRSGDLSVYWYQQSLDQGLQFLIQYYNGEERAKGNILERFSAQQFPDLHSELNLSSLELGDSALYFCASSVATGIDTGELFFGEGSRLTVL.

This chain links TRBV6-5 with TRBJ1-4; a possible D gene is TRBD1 (5 bases). In germline, CDR1 is MNHEY, CDR2 SVGAGI. This CDR3 contains 15 residues. V shed 6 bases and J shed 8 bases, with 19 bases lying between them. For the CDR3, the DNA is TGTGCCAGCAGCTCCTCGGGTAGGGGAGGCGAAAAACTGTTTTTT. The encoded protein is CASSSSGRGGEKLFF.

The chain is built from TRBV25-1 and TRBJ2-7, with D possibly being TRBD2 (5 bases). Deletions cut 10 bases from V and 4 bases from J, with 11 bases between. CDR3 length: 11 amino acids. The V gene's germline CDR1 is MGHDK and CDR2 SYGVNS. The DNA for the CDR3 is TGTGCCACCCGGACTCTATACGAGCAGTACTTC. Amino acid sequence: CATRTLYEQYF.

This chain links TRBV6-1 with TRBJ1-5, with TRBD1 as a possible D gene (6 bases). Between the trimmed V and J ends, which lost 1 base and 6 bases, there was a span of 10 bases. CDR1 and CDR2 from the germline V gene are MNHNS and SASEGT. The CDR3 length is 14 residues. The DNA of the CDR3 is TGTGCCAGCAGTGAAGTCTGGGGGCCTCAGCCCCAGCATTTT. It yields the protein CASSEVWGPQPQHF.

The chain is built from TRBV4-2 and TRBJ2-1; D might be TRBD2 (5 bases). Per germline, CDR1 LGHNA and CDR2 YNFKEQ. The CDR3 totals 15 residues. Trimming removed 4 bases at V and 8 bases at J, with 18 bases between. DNA for the CDR3: TGTGCCAGCAGCCTCGAAGGTCGGCTGGGAGATGAGCAGTTCTTC. Its protein is CASSLEGRLGDEQFF.